Sequencing of this T cell receptor (beta chain) was carried out in a study of beta chain features in type 1 diabetes. Study in general: Healthy donors and patients had similar age, gender and cell yields.

Overall study results and limits: Insertions at VDJ junctions were less frequent in type 1 diabetes patients. These patients also deleted more nucleotides at the same junctions.

This clone was picked up a small number of times. Its antigen is unidentified. Expressed TCRB transcripts were sequenced because the entire RNA isolate underwent reverse transcription. There were around 3.5 million reads on average in the naive, central memory and regulatory T cell samples. Data came from immunoSEQ multiplex PCR; TCRdb stores just in-frame clones and leaves some out. The table lists about 370,000 clones, roughly 16% of them singletons. V lost 1 base to trimming and J lost 0 bases, with 3 bases between them. CDR3 length: 14 residues. Looked up from germline, CDR1 is LNHNV and CDR2 is YYDKDF (reference sequence).

The sequencing input was naive CD4+ T cells from blood. The V call is TRBV15, the J call TRBJ2-2; D uncertain. This receptor was identified in a woman between 18 and 29 years old in good health. In DNA form, the CDR3 reads TGTGCCACCAGCAGAGCCGCGAACACCGGGGAGCTGTTTTTT. It encodes CATSRAANTGELFF.